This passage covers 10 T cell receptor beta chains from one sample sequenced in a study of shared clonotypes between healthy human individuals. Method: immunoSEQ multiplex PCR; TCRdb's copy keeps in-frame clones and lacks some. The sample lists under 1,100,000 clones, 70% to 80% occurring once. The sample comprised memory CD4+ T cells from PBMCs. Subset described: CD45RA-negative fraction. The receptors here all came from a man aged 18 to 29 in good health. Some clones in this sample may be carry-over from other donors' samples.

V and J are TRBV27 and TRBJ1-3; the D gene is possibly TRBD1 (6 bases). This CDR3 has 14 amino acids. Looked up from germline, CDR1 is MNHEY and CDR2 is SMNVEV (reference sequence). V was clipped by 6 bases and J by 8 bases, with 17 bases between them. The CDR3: CASRPWGAADTIYF. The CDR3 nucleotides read TGTGCCAGCAGACCTTGGGGGGCGGCGGACACCATATATTTT.

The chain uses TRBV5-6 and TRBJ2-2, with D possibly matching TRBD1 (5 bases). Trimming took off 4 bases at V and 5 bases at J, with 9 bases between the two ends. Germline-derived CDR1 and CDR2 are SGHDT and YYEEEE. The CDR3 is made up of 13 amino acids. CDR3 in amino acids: CASSPTETGELFF. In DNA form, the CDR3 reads TGTGCCAGCAGCCCGACAGAGACCGGGGAGCTGTTTTTT.

CDR3 protein: CASSSQENTEAFF. The CDR3 nucleotides are TGTGCCAGCAGCTCGCAGGAGAACACTGAAGCTTTCTTT. The chain employs TRBV7-2 and TRBJ1-1; no clear D. Germline CDR1 reads SGHTA; CDR2 reads FQGNSA. Trimming took 4 bases from V and 1 from J, leaving 7 bases between them. The CDR3 length is 13 residues.

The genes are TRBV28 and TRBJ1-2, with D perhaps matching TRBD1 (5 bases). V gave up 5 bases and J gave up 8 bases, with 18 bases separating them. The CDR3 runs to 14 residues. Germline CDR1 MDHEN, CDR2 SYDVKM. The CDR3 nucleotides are TGTGCCAGCAGTCCCCTACCCCGCGACAGAGGCTACACCTTC. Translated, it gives CASSPLPRDRGYTF.

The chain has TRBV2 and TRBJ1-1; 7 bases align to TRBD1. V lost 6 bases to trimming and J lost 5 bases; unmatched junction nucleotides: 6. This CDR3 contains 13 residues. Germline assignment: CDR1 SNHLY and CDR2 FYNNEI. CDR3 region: CASRTGPWTEAFF. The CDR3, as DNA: TGTGCCAGCAGGACAGGGCCTTGGACTGAAGCTTTCTTT.

CDR3 DNA: TGTGCCAGCAGTTACTCGGAGGGTCGCAATCAGCCCCAGCATTTT. Its translation: CASSYSEGRNQPQHF. The chain employs TRBV6-5 and TRBJ1-5; unclear D gene. Germline CDR1 is MNHEY and CDR2 is SVGAGI. CDR3 length: 15 residues. V lost 0 bases, J lost 2 bases, and 8 bases lay in between.

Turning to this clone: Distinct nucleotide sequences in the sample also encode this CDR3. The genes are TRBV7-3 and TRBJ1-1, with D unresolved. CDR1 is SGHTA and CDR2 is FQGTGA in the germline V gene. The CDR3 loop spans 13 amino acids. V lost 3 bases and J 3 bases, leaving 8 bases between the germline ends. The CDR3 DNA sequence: TGTGCCAGCAGCTTGAACCGGGACACTGAAGCTTTCTTT. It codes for CASSLNRDTEAFF. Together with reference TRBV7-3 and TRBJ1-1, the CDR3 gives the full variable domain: GAGVSQTPSNKVTEKGKYVELRCDPISGHTALYWYRQSLGQGPEFLIYFQGTGAADDSGLPNDRFFAVRPEGSVSTLKIQRTERGDSAVYLCASSLNRDTEAFFGQGTRLTVV.

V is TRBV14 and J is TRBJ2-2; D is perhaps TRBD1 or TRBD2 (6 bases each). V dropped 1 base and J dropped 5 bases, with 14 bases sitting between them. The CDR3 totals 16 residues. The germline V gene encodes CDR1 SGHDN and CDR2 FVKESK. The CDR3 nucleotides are TGTGCCAGCAGCCAAGGTCGTCAGGGGAGGACCGGGGAGCTGTTTTTT. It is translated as CASSQGRQGRTGELFF.

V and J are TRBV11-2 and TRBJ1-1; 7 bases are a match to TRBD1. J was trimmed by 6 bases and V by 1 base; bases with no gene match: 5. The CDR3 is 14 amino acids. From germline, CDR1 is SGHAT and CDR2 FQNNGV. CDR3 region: CASSLGHRGAEAFF. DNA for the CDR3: TGTGCCAGCAGCTTAGGTCACAGGGGCGCTGAAGCTTTCTTT.

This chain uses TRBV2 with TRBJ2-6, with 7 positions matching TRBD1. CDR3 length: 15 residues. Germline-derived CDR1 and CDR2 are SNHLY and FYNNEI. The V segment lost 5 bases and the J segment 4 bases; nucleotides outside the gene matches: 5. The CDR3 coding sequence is TGTGCCAGCAGTAAACAGGGGACGGGGGCCAACGTCCTGACTTTC. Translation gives CASSKQGTGANVLTF.